This T cell receptor (beta chain) was captured by sequencing in a study of CXCR3-negative and CXCR3-positive naive CD8 T cells. General study results and limits: Naive CXCR3-negative and CXCR3-positive cells had similar TRBV-TRBJ usage; memory differed. Memory CD8+ cells had much lower diversity, and both naive subsets had comparably high diversity.

This CDR3 is built from 15 residues. Per the germline V gene, CDR1 is LGHNA and CDR2 is YSLEER. Comments on this clonotype: Its matching antigen is unknown.

Each CD8+ T cell subset was sorted in triplicate, some 270,000 cells each. The libraries of TRB cDNA were prepared using 5' RACE with UMI labels. TCRdb re-called the 5' RACE reads and shows each CDR3 protein once, DNA omitted. This sample lists about 43,000 distinct CDR3 sequences; its ten largest clones have about 10%. The chain couples TRBV4-3 to TRBJ1-1; no DNA is available, so the TRBD1 call from TCRdb remains unchecked. The clonotype originates from a human donor in good health. Some clones in this sample may be carry-over from other donors' samples. Specimen: memory CD8+ T cells from blood. The CDR3 sequence: CASSQDRGGRTEAFF.